This entry lists 15 T cell receptor beta chains sequenced from one sample in a study of OX40 agonist ivuxolimab in advanced cancers. Libraries were prepared by immunoSEQ multiplex PCR; TCRdb keeps only in-frame clonotypes and omits some of them. The sample shows about 76,000 clones, 85% of them seen only once. The input for sequencing was CD4+ or CD8+ T cells sorted from blood, taken in a trial of the OX40 agonist ivuxolimab. Receptors originate from an adult with an advanced solid tumor such as melanoma, head and neck, liver or kidney cancer.

This sequence joins TRBV28 and TRBJ1-2, with D maybe TRBD1 (5 bases). CDR3 size: 11 residues. Trimming stripped 5 bases from V and 7 bases from J, with 8 bases between. Germline CDR1 is MDHEN and CDR2 is SYDVKM. The CDR3 DNA is TGTGCCAGCAGTAGGGACCTTGGCTACACCTTC. This sequence encodes CASSRDLGYTF.

This clone has only one observation. The chain carries TRBV6-5 and TRBJ2-5; D gene unclear. CDR1 and CDR2 (germline): MNHEY, SVGAGI. This CDR3 comprises 12 residues. V lost 5 bases, J lost 5 bases, and 9 bases lay in between. CDR3 coding DNA: TGTGCCAGCAGTCCGCAAGGGGAGACCCAGTACTTC. Its translation is CASSPQGETQYF.

This clone was observed a handful of times. J is TRBJ2-7 and V is TRBV6-1; 11 bases agree with TRBD1. This CDR3 spans 14 amino acids. Germline trimming cut 7 bases from V and 7 bases from J; bases unmatched to any gene: 9. Per the germline V gene, CDR1 is MNHNS and CDR2 is SASEGT. CDR3 sequence: CASTDRGLSEEQYF. CDR3 in DNA: TGTGCCAGCACGGACAGGGGGCTCTCGGAAGAGCAGTACTTC.

This clone came up once. The rearrangement joins TRBV6-1 to TRBJ1-4; unclear D gene. Trimming left V 2 bases short and J 9 bases short, with 19 bases between. This CDR3 comprises 16 residues. Per germline, CDR1 MNHNS and CDR2 SASEGT. The CDR3, as DNA: TGTGCCAGCAGTGAATCACCTGACTTGAGTACTCAAAAACTGTTTTTT. It yields the protein CASSESPDLSTQKLFF.

This chain joins TRBV19 and TRBJ2-7; 8 bases align to TRBD2. Germline V CDR1 and CDR2: LNHDA, SQIVND (reference sequence). The V and J ends lost 3 bases and 0 bases, in that order; junction bases with no gene match: 4. The CDR3 is 15 amino acids. The CDR3 region has the DNA TGTGCCAGTAGTATGAGCGGGAGACCCTCCTACGAGCAGTACTTC. It codes for CASSMSGRPSYEQYF.

This clone was recorded once. J is TRBJ2-2 and V is TRBV11-2; D unresolved. Trimming removed 1 base from V and 6 bases from J, with 18 bases in between. This CDR3 contains 17 residues. Germline-derived CDR1 and CDR2 are SGHAT and FQNNGV. The CDR3 nucleotides are TGTGCCAGCAGCTTAGTAGGGTTTAAGGCTTCCGCCGGGGAGCTGTTTTTT. Amino acids: CASSLVGFKASAGELFF. Using reference TRBV11-2 and TRBJ2-2 for the parts outside the CDR3, the full variable domain is EAGVAQSPRYKIIEKRQSVAFWCNPISGHATLYWYQQILGQGPKLLIQFQNNGVVDDSQLPKDRFSAERLKGVDSTLKIQPAKLEDSAVYLCASSLVGFKASAGELFFGEGSRLTVL.

This sequence joins TRBV29-1 and TRBJ1-3, with 10 bases lining up with TRBD1. The V segment lost 6 bases and the J segment 4 bases; nucleotides outside the gene matches: 3. This CDR3 contains 13 residues. Germline CDR1 is SQVTM and CDR2 is ANQGSEA. The CDR3 DNA reads TGCAGCGTGAGGACAGGGGGAGGAAACACCATATATTTT. Its translation is CSVRTGGGNTIYF.

J is TRBJ2-7 and V is TRBV9, with TRBD2 matching 10 bases. Germline loops: CDR1 SGDLS, CDR2 YYNGEE. The CDR3 consists of 13 residues. The V segment lost 3 bases and the J segment 4 bases; nucleotides outside the gene matches: 1. For the CDR3, the DNA is TGTGCCAGCAGCGAGACTAGCGGGTACGAGCAGTACTTC. Protein sequence: CASSETSGYEQYF.

The genes are TRBV5-6 and TRBJ1-2, with 12 nucleotides matching TRBD1. The CDR3 has 14 residues. Germline V gives CDR1 SGHDT, CDR2 YYEEEE. The V segment lost 4 bases and the J segment 6 bases; nucleotides outside the gene matches: 4. CDR3 in amino acids: CASSGDRGQHGYTF. Here the CDR3 DNA reads TGTGCCAGCAGCGGGGACAGGGGGCAACATGGCTACACCTTC.

The chain joins TRBV18 to TRBJ1-1, with D hard to call. CDR1 KGHSH and CDR2 LQKENI come from the germline V gene. This CDR3 has 14 amino acids. Trimming left V 3 bases short and J 1 base short, with 9 bases between. The DNA of the CDR3 is TGTGCCAGCTCACCTGGACGGGGGAACACTGAAGCTTTCTTT. It codes for CASSPGRGNTEAFF.

The chain links TRBV27 to TRBJ2-5; D may be TRBD2 (6 bases). V shed 6 bases and J shed 3 bases, with 14 bases lying between them. Germline CDR1 reads MNHEY; CDR2 reads SMNVEV (reference sequence). CDR3 length: 14 residues. CDR3 in DNA: TGTGCCAGCAGCTCTGGGGGGAAAGAAGAGACCCAGTACTTC. Translating it yields CASSSGGKEETQYF.

The chain has TRBV19 and TRBJ2-1; TRBD2 agrees at 8 bases. The CDR3 length is 15 residues. Germline loops: CDR1 LNHDA, CDR2 SQIVND (reference sequence). J lost 1 base, V lost 4 bases, and 3 bases had no gene match. CDR3 region: CASSTLAGSYNEQFF. Here the CDR3 DNA reads TGTGCCAGTAGTACTTTAGCGGGATCCTACAATGAGCAGTTCTTC.

The rearrangement uses TRBV28 and TRBJ2-3, with D possibly called TRBD1 or TRBD2 (5 bases each). Trimming pared 6 bases from V and 8 bases from J, leaving 18 bases between. Germline CDR1 and CDR2: MDHEN and SYDVKM. There are 14 residues in the CDR3. The CDR3 nucleotides are TGTGCCAGCAGATGGACGGGACCCACAAGTACGCAGTATTTT. Translated, it gives CASRWTGPTSTQYF.

V gene TRBV19 combines with J gene TRBJ1-4; D ambiguous. The CDR3 consists of 15 residues. In germline, CDR1 is LNHDA, CDR2 SQIVND (reference sequence). V was trimmed by 6 bases and J by 4 bases, leaving 15 bases between them. The CDR3 reads CASSPRRQLNEKLFF. CDR3 bases: TGTGCCAGTAGCCCAAGGAGGCAACTTAATGAAAAACTGTTTTTT.

This clone was recorded once. The V and J genes are TRBV5-1 and TRBJ2-5, with D maybe TRBD2 (7 bases). The germline V and J ends were trimmed by 5 bases and 5 bases, with 13 bases remaining between them. Per the germline V gene, CDR1 is SGHRS and CDR2 is YFSETQ. The CDR3 is made up of 13 amino acids. In nucleotides, the CDR3 is TGCGCCAGCAGTCTTTCGGGGGGCGAGACCCAGTACTTC. This sequence encodes CASSLSGGETQYF. The entire variable domain, with the rest obtained from reference TRBV5-1 and TRBJ2-5, is as follows: KAGVTQTPRYLIKTRGQQVTLSCSPISGHRSVSWYQQTPGQGLQFLFEYFSETQRNKGNFPGRFSGRQFSNSRSEMNVSTLELGDSALYLCASSLSGGETQYFGPGTRLLVL.